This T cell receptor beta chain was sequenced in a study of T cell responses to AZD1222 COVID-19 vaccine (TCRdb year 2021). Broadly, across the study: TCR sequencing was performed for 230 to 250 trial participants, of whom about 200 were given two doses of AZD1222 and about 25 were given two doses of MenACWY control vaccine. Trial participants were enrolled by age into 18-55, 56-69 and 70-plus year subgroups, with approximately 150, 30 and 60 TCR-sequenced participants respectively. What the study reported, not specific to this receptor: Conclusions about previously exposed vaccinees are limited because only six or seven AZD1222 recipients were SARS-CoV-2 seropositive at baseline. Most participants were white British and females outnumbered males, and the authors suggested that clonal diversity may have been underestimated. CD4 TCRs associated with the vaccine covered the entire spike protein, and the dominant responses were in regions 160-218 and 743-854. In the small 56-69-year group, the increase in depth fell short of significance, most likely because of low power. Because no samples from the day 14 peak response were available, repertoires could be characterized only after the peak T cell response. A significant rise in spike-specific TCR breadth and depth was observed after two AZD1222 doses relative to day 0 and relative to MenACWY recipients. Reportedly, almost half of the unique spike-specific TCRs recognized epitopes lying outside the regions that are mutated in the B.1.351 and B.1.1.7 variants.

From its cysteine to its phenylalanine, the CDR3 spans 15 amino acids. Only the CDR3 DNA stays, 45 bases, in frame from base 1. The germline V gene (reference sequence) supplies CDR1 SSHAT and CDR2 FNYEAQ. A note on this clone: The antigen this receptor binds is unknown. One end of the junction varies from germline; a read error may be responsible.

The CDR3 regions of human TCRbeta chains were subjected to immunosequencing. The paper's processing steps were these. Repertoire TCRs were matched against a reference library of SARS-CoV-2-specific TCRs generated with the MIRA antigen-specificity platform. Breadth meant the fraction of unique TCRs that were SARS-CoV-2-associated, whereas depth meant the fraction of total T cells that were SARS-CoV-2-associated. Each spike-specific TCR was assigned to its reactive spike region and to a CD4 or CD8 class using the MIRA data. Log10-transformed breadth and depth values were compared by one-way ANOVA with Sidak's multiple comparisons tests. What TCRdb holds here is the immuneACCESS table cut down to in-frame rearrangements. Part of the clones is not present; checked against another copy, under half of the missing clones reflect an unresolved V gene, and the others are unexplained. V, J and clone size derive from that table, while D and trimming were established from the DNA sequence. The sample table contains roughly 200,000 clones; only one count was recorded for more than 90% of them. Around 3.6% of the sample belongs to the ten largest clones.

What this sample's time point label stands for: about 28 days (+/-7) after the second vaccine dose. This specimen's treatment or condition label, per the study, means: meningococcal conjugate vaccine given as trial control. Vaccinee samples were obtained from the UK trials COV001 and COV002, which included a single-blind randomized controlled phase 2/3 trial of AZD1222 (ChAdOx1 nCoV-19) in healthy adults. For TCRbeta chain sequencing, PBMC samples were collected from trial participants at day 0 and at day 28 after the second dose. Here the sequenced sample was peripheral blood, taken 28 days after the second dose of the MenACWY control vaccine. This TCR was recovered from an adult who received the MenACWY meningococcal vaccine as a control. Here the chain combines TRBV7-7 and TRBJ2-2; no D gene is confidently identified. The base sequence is TGTGCTAGCAGCCCGGACCAAGATCGGGTAGGGGAGCTGTTTTTT. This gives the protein CASSPDQDRVGELFF. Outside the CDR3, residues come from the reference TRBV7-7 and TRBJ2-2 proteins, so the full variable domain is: GAGVSQSPRYKVTKRGQDVTLRCDPISSHATLYWYQQALGQGPEFLTYFNYEAQPDKSGLPSDRFSAERPEGSISTLTIQRTEQRDSAMYRCASSPDQDRVGELFFGEGSRLTVL.